Presented here are 3 T cell receptor beta chains from one specimen sequenced in a study of Ad26.COV2.S vaccination and SARS-CoV-2 variants. TCRdb keeps only in-frame clones here, not all; method: immunoSEQ multiplex PCR. The sample lists some 370,000 clones, around four fifths occurring once. Treatment given: around 19 received Ad26.COV2.S at low or high dose, single or two shots; about 5 received placebo; per-sample allocation not given. On day 63 after the first injection, vaccine and placebo recipients gave samples. This sample comprised peripheral blood, obtained in a trial of Ad26.COV2.S vaccine versus placebo. Receptors originate from a person aged 18-60 years who received the Ad26.COV2.S COVID-19 vaccine or a placebo.

The CDR3 region has the DNA TGCGCCAGCAGCGCACGAGCGCGGGCATATAGCAATCAGCCCCAGCATTTT. Protein: CASSARARAYSNQPQHF. The chain carries TRBV5-1 and TRBJ1-5; D is unresolved. Trimming stripped 4 bases from V and 0 bases from J, with 17 bases between. This CDR3 comprises 17 residues. CDR1 and CDR2 from the germline V gene are SGHRS and YFSETQ.

V gene TRBV7-2 combines with J gene TRBJ2-2; D tentatively reads TRBD1 or TRBD2 (6 bases each). There are 16 residues in the CDR3. Germline CDR1 SGHTA, CDR2 FQGNSA. V gave up 5 bases and J gave up 1 base, with 14 bases separating them. Here the CDR3 reads CASSRGRVGNTGELFF. The CDR3 DNA reads as TGTGCCAGCAGCCGGGGGCGGGTAGGGAACACCGGGGAGCTGTTTTTT.

A few counts support this clone. V gene TRBV13 combines with J gene TRBJ2-7; TRBD1 matches at 9 bases. Per the germline V gene, CDR1 is PRHDT and CDR2 is FYEKMQ (reference sequence). The CDR3 spans 20 residues. Trimming took 4 bases from V and 4 from J; bases not matched to a gene: 23. For the CDR3, the DNA is TGTGCCAGCAGCTCTTTACGGGGACAGGGTACCCTGCGGTACGAGTACGAGCAGTACTTC. This translates into CASSSLRGQGTLRYEYEQYF.